This record concerns one T cell receptor beta chain sequence. The antigen is undetermined. The CDR3 is 16 amino acids. Trimming took off 3 bases at V and 2 bases at J, with 15 bases between the two ends. Germline loops: CDR1 MGHDK, CDR2 SYGVNS. This sample was taken from a study of PD-1 blockade in classical Hodgkin lymphoma. The patients all showed relapse after autologous stem cell transplantation, while their brentuximab vedotin exposure varied. Study results and limitations: Complete responders possessed baseline diversity comparable to newly diagnosed patients. Unlike CD8+ TCR diversity, which did not rise significantly by C4D1, CD4+ TCR diversity did.

TCRdb's copy holds only in-frame clones and misses some; the assay was immunoSEQ multiplex PCR. The data contain tens of thousands of clones, approximately 71% of them singletons. This chain uses TRBV25-1 with TRBJ2-3; D could derive from TRBD1 or TRBD2 (6 bases each). This TCR was sampled from a human donor with classical Hodgkin lymphoma. This specimen was peripheral blood mononuclear cells (PBMCs), taken at baseline. The chain's CDR3 is CASSDIRGAVTDTQYF. As DNA, the CDR3 is TGTGCCAGCAGTGATATTAGGGGGGCAGTCACAGATACGCAGTATTTT.